The clone carrying this TCR beta chain was detected only once. This specimen belongs to a study of blood T cell repertoires in COVID-19. Per the germline V gene, CDR1 is MNHEY and CDR2 is SVGEGT. Trimming cost V 6 bases and J 3 bases, with 23 bases left between them. The CDR3 spans 17 residues. Clones were read by immunoSEQ multiplex PCR, and TCRdb kept only the in-frame ones, dropping some. The sample carries more than 100,000 clones, 82% recorded once. This TCR was sampled from a woman aged 65 to 85 with acute or convalescent COVID-19. Sequences were obtained from peripheral blood. This chain uses TRBV6-2 or TRBV6-3 with TRBJ1-2; D perhaps matches TRBD1 (6 bases). The CDR3 is CASSGGPQGHRDYGYTF. As DNA, the CDR3 is TGTGCCAGCAGCGGGGGCCCACAGGGTCACCGGGACTATGGCTACACCTTC.